These 5 T cell receptor beta chains share one sample of origin, sequenced in a study of Graves' ophthalmopathy and Graves' hyperthyroidism. As the template, RNA transcripts were used to amplify TCR beta CDR3 regions. RT-PCR was first run with HTBI primers, then multiplex PCR in a second round. TCRdb reanalysed the multiplex PCR reads using MiXCR and keeps one entry per CDR3 protein. The table includes 23,000 or so distinct CDR3 sequences, around 50% detected once. The sequenced sample consisted of peripheral blood. The receptors were sampled from an adult woman with stable Graves' hyperthyroidism.

This clonotype is medium-sized by share. The chain recombines TRBV2 with TRBJ2-5; D call uncertain. The CDR3 has 11 amino acids. The germline V gene encodes CDR1 SNHLY and CDR2 FYNNEI. V lost 5 bases and J 2 bases, leaving 3 bases between the germline ends. CDR3 sequence reads: CASSLQETQYF. In nucleotides, the CDR3 is TGTGCCAGCAGTTTACAAGAGACCCAGTACTTC.

This clonotype was observed a handful of times. A clone one base away is much larger, so this may be a read error. The genes are TRBV28 and TRBJ2-3; TRBD2 might be the D (6 bases). Germline V gene sequence: CDR1 MDHEN, CDR2 SYDVKM. The CDR3 covers 16 residues. V gave up 6 bases and J gave up 4 bases, with 20 bases separating them. CDR3 loop: CASSPGLTDPPDTQYF. The DNA of the CDR3 is TGTGCCAGCAGCCCCGGACTAACGGACCCTCCAGATACGCAGTATTTT.

By share of the sample, this clonotype is medium-sized (0.01 to 0.1%). The V and J genes are TRBV7-8 and TRBJ1-1; a weak D match, TRBD1 (6 bases). Germline lookup yields CDR1 SGHVS and CDR2 FQNEAQ. The CDR3 runs 15 residues. Trimming removed 2 bases from V and 1 base from J, with 11 bases in between. The CDR3 protein is CASSLRQAANTEAFF. CDR3 DNA sequence: TGTGCCAGCAGCTTACGACAGGCTGCGAACACTGAAGCTTTCTTT.

This clonotype is labeled medium-sized. The gene calls are TRBV20-1 and TRBJ2-7, with D perhaps TRBD2 (5 bases). V dropped 3 bases and J dropped 0 bases, with 12 bases sitting between them. The CDR3 is made up of 14 amino acids. From germline, CDR1 is DFQATT and CDR2 SNEGSKA (reference sequence). The CDR3 loop is CSASGRIVSYEQYF. CDR3 DNA: TGCAGTGCTAGTGGGAGAATTGTCTCCTACGAGCAGTACTTC.

The chain carries TRBV20-1 and TRBJ2-5, with D unresolved. The CDR3 is 13 residues long. Trimming shortened V by 1 base and J by 9 bases, and 15 bases separated the two germline ends. Germline-derived CDR1 and CDR2 are DFQATT and SNEGSKA (reference sequence). The CDR3 loop is CSARGAFNQPQYF. CDR3 nucleotides: TGCAGTGCTAGAGGGGCCTTCAATCAGCCCCAGTACTTC.